Sequencing of this T cell receptor beta chain was carried out in a study of blood T cells in healthy people across ages. Primed by a sample-barcoded 5' primer and a J-beta primer mix, a second PCR proceeded for 7 to 11 cycles. Each TCR beta cDNA got a 12-nucleotide random molecular identifier. TCRdb re-derived calls from the 5' RACE reads in MiXCR, one entry per CDR3 protein. The sample yields about 780,000 distinct CDR3 sequences, less than 60% seen once. Study-wide results and caveats: There were more naive CD4+ cells and higher diversity in long-lived donors than in aged donors. Naive and antigen-experienced cells could not be conclusively compared, given unsorted PBMCs. As age increased, TCR beta diversity per million T cells fell in a roughly linear fashion.

Remarks on this clonotype: The antigen is not known.

The receptor's source is a man aged 80 or over in good health. Sequencing was done on a sample of blood.

The CDR3 nucleotides are TGTGCCAGCAGTTTATCTTGGGGGTTCCGAGATACGCAGTATTTT. This gives the protein CASSLSWGFRDTQYF. The chain has TRBV27 and TRBJ2-3; D might be TRBD1 or TRBD2, each matching 5 bases. CDR1 is MNHEY and CDR2 is SMNVEV in the germline V gene (reference sequence). Between the trimmed V and J ends, which lost 0 bases and 5 bases, there was a span of 12 bases. The CDR3 is 15 amino acids.